A few counts support the clone carrying this TCR beta chain. Germline V gene lookup returns CDR1 SGHRS and CDR2 YFSETQ. Trimming shortened V by 4 bases and J by 6 bases, and 18 bases separated the two germline ends. The CDR3 runs 15 residues. The data are from a study of T cells after yellow fever vaccination. MiXCR was run by TCRdb on the 5' RACE reads, yielding one entry per CDR3 protein. The sample has fewer than 450,000 distinct CDR3 sequences, 8.1% seen once. V usage is TRBV5-1 and J usage is TRBJ2-3; the D is unclear. This clonotype was sampled from a man between 18 and 29 years old who received the YFV17D yellow fever vaccine. Material: PBMCs, obtained around 45 days after the first yellow fever vaccination. In nucleotides, the CDR3 is TGCGCCAGCAGCCCCAATCTAGGTAATCCGGATACGCAGTATTTT. It translates to CASSPNLGNPDTQYF.